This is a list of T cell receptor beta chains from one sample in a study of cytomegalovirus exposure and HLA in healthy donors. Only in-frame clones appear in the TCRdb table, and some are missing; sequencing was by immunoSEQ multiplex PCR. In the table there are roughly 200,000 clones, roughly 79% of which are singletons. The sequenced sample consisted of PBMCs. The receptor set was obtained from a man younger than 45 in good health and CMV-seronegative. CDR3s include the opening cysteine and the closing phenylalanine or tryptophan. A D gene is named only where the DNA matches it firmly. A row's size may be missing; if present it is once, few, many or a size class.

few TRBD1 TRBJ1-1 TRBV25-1 TGTGCCAGCAGCTCTCTCTCCACAGGGGCGGATACTGAAGCTTTCTTT CASSSLSTGADTEAFF
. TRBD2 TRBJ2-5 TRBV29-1 TGCAGCGGGTCCGGAGCGGGAGGGCTGGAGACCCAGTACTTC CSGSGAGGLETQYF
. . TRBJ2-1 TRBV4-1 TGCGCCAGCAGCCACAAGAGTCTGGCGGATGAGCAGTTCTTC CASSHKSLADEQFF
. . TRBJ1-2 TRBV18 TGTGCCAGCTCACAACAGAGCTCTACAAACTATGGCTACACCTTC CASSQQSSTNYGYTF
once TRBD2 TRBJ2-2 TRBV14 TGTGCCAGCAGCCAAGGACTAGCGGGAGCCGTAGGCACCGGGGAGCTGTTTTTT CASSQGLAGAVGTGELFF
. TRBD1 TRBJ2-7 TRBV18 TGTGCCAGCTCACGACCGGGACAGGGTATGATCGAGCAGTACTTC CASSRPGQGMIEQYF
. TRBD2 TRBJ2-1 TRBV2 TGTGCCAGCATCTCTAGCGGGAGGGGCAATGAGCAGTTCTTC CASISSGRGNEQFF
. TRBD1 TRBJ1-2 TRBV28 TGTGCCAGCAGTTGGGGACAGGGTATGGACTATGGCTACACCTTC CASSWGQGMDYGYTF
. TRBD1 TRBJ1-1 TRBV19 TGTGCCAGTATCTCCCCGGGGACAGGGGACACTGAAGCTTTCTTT CASISPGTGDTEAFF
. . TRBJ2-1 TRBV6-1 TGTGCCAGCAGTAAAGACCACTTGAGCTCCTACAATGAGCAGTTCTTC CASSKDHLSSYNEQFF
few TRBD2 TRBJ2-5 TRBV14 TGTGCCAGCAGCCAATTTCTTCGAGCGGGAGGGATAGAAGAGACCCAGTACTTC CASSQFLRAGGIEETQYF
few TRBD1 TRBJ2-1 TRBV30 TGTGCCTGGAGCGATGACAGGGGGTACAATGAGCAGTTCTTC CAWSDDRGYNEQFF
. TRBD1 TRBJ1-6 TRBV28 TGTGCCAGCTGTCTTCTGACAGGGGGCGTCTCACCCCTCCACTTT CASCLLTGGVSPLHF
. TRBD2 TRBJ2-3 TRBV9 TGTGCCAGCAGCGTAGGTAGCGGGAGGGAGCGTGGGGCCACAGATACGCAGTATTTT CASSVGSGRERGATDTQYF
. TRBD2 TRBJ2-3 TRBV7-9 TGTGCCAGCAGCCAGATCCGGGACTACGGCTTAGATACGCAGTATTTT CASSQIRDYGLDTQYF
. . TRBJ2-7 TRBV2 TGTGCCAGCAGTGTTTCACAGAGCTACGAGCAGTACTTC CASSVSQSYEQYF
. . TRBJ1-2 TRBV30 TGTGCCTGGAGTGTACGAAACCCTCTAAACTATGGCTACACCTTC CAWSVRNPLNYGYTF
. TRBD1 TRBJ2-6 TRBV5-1 TGCGCCAGCAGCTCGGGGACAGGACTTGGTGGGGCCAACGTCCTGACTTTC CASSSGTGLGGANVLTF
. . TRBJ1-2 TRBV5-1 TGCGCCAGCAGCTTGGCCGGCGGGGACTATGGCTACACCTTC CASSLAGGDYGYTF
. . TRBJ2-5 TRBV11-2 TGTGCCAGCGCGGGGATCCAAGAGACCCAGTACTTC CASAGIQETQYF
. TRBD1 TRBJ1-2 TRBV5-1 TGCGCCAGCAGCTCCACCGGGACAGCTTATGGCTACACCTTC CASSSTGTAYGYTF
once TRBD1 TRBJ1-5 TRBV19 TGTGCCAGTAGTATAATTGGGACAGGGGGTGGTCAGCCCCAGCATTTT CASSIIGTGGGQPQHF
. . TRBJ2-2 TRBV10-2 TGCGCCAGCAGTGAGCAGGGGCTGGGCACCGGGGAGCTGTTTTTT CASSEQGLGTGELFF
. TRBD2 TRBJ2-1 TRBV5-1 TGCGCCAGCAGCTTGGTTTCGGGACTAGGTTTTAATGAGCAGTTCTTC CASSLVSGLGFNEQFF
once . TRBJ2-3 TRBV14 TGTGCCAGCAGCCAAGACATCCTAGCTGGGGATACGCAGTATTTT CASSQDILAGDTQYF